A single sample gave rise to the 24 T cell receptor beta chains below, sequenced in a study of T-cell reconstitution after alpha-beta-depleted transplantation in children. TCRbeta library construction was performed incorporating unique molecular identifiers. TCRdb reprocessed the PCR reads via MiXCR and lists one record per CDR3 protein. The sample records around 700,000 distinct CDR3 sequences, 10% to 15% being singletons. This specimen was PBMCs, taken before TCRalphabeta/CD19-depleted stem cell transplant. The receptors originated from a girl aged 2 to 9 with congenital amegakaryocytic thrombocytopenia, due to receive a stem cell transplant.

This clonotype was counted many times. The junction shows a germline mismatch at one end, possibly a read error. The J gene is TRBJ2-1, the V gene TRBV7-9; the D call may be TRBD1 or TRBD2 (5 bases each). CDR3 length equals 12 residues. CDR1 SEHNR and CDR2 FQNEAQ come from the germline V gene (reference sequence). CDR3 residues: CASSSRGVNELF. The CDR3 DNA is TGTGCCAGCAGCTCAAGGGGAGTCAATGAGCTCTTC.

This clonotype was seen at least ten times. DNA of the CDR3: TGCGCCAGCAGCGTAGCGGGAGATGAGACCCAGTACTTC. Protein: CASSVAGDETQYF. The chain employs TRBV5-1 and TRBJ2-5; 9 bases are shared with TRBD2. CDR1 is SGHRS and CDR2 is YFSETQ in the germline V gene. The V segment lost 4 bases and the J segment 5 bases; nucleotides outside the gene matches: 3. This CDR3 comprises 13 residues.

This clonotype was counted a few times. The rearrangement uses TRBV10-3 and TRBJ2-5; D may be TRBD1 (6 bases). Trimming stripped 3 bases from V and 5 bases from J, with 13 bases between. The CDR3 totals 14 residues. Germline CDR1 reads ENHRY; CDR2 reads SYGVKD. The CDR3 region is CAISEVRGYETQYF. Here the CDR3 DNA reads TGTGCCATCAGTGAAGTCAGGGGTTACGAGACCCAGTACTTC.

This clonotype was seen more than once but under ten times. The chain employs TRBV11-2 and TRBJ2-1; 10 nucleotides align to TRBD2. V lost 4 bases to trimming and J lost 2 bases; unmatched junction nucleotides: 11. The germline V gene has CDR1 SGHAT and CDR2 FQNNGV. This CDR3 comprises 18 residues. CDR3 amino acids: CASSSRWSGRAAYNEQFF. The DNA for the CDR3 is TGTGCCAGCAGCTCAAGGTGGAGCGGGAGGGCCGCCTACAATGAGCAGTTCTTC.

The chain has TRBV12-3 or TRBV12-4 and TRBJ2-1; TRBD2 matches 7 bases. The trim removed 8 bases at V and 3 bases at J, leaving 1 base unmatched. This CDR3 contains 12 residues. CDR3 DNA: TGTGCCAGCGGGACTATCTACAATGAGCAGTTCTTC. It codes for CASGTIYNEQFF.

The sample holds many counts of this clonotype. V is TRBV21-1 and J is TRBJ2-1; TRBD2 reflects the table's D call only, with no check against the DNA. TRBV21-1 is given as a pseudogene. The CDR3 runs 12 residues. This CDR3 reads CASSKERDVVPF. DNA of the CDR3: TGTGCCAGCAGCAAAGAGCGAGACGTAGTCCCCTTC.

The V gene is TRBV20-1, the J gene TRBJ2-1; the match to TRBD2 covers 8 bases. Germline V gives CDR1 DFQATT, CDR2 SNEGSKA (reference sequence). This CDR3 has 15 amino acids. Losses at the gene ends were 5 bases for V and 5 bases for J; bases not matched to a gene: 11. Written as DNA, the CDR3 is TGCAGTGCTTGGGGTGGGACTAGGAACCACAATGAGCAGTTCTTC. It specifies CSAWGGTRNHNEQFF.

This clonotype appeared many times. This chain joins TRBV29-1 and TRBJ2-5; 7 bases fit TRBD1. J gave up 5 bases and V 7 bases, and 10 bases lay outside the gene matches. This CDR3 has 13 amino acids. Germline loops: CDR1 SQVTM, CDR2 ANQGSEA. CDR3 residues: CSGQRQGRETQYF. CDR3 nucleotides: TGCAGCGGCCAACGACAGGGACGGGAGACCCAGTACTTC.

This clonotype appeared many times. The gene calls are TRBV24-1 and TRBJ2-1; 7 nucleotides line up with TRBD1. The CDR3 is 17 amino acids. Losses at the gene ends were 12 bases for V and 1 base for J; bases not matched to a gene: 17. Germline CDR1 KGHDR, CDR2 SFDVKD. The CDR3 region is CASPLLETGRSYNEQFF. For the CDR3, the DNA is TGTGCCTCCCCTTTACTAGAGACAGGGAGATCCTACAATGAGCAGTTCTTC.

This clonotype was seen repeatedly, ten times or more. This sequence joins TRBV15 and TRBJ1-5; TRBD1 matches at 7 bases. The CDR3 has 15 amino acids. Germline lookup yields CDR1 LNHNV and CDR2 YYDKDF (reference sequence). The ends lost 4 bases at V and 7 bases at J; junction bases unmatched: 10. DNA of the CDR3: TGTGCCACCAGCATAAGACGACAGGGAGGCCAGCCCCAGCATTTT. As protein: CATSIRRQGGQPQHF.

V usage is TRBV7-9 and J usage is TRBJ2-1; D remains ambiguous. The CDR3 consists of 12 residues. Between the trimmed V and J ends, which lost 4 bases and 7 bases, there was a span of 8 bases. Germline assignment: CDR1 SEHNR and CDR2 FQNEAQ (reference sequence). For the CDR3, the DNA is TGTGCCAGCAGCTCCTCCTGGAATGAGCAGTTCTTC. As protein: CASSSSWNEQFF.

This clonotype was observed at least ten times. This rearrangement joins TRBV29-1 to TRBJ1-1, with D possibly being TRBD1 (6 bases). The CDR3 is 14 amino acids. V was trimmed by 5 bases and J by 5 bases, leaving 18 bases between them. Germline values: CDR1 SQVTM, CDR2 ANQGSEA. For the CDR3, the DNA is TGCAGCGTTACTCGCGGGGGCGCAGGAACTGAAGCTTTCTTT. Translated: CSVTRGGAGTEAFF. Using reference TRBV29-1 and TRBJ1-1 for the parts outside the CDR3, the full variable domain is SAVISQKPSRDICQRGTSLTIQCQVDSQVTMMFWYRQQPGQSLTLIATANQGSEATYESGFVIDKFPISRPNLTFSTLTVSNMSPEDSSIYLCSVTRGGAGTEAFFGQGTRLTVV.

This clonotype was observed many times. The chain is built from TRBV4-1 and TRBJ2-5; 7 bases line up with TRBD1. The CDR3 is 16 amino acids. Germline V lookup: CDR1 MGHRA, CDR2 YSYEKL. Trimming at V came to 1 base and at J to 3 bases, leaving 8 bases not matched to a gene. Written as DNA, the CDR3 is TGCGCCAGCAGCCAAGGAATTACAGGGGAAAAAGAGACCCAGTACTTC. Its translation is CASSQGITGEKETQYF.

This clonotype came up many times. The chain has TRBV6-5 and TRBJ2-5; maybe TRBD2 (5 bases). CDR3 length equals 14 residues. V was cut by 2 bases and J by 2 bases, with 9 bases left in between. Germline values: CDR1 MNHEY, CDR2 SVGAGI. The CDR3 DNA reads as TGTGCCAGCAGTTACGCGGGCATACAAGAGACCCAGTACTTC. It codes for CASSYAGIQETQYF.

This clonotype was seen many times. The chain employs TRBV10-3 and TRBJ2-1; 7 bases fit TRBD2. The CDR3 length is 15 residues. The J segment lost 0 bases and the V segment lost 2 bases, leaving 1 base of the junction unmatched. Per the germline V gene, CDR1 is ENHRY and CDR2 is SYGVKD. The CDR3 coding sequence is TGTGCCATCAGTGAGCGGGAGGACTCCTACAATGAGCAGTTCTTC. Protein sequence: CAISEREDSYNEQFF.

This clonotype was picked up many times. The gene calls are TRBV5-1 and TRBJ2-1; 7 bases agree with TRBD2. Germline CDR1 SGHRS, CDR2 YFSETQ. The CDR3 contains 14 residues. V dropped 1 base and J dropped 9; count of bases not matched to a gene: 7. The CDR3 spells CASSLSGRASEQFF. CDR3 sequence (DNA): TGCGCCAGCAGCTTGAGTGGGAGGGCAAGTGAGCAGTTCTTC.

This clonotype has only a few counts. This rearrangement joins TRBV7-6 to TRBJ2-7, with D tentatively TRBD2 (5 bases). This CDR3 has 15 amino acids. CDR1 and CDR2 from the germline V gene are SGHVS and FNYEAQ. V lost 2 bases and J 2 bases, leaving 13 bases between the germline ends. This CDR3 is CASSLRTGSTYEQYF. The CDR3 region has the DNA TGTGCCAGCAGCTTACGAACGGGATCGACCTACGAGCAGTACTTC.

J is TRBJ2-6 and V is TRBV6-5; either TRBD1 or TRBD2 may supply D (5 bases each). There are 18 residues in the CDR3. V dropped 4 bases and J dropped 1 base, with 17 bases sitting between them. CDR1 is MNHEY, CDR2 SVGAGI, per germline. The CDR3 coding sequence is TGTGCCAGCAGTTGGGTAGGGGAGATATCTTCTGGGGCCAACGTCCTGACTTTC. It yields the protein CASSWVGEISSGANVLTF.

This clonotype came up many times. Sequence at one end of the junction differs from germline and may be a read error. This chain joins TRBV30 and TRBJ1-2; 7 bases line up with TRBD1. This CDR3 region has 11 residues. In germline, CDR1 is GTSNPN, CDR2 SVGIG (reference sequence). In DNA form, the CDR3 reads TGTGCCTGGAGGACAGGGAAGAAGAGTTACTTC. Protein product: CAWRTGKKSYF.

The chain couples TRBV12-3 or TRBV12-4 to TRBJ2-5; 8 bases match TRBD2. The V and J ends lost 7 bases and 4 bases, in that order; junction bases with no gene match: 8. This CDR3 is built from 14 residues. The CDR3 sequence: CASNIAGTAETQYF. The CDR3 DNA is TGTGCCAGCAATATAGCGGGAACAGCAGAGACCCAGTACTTC.

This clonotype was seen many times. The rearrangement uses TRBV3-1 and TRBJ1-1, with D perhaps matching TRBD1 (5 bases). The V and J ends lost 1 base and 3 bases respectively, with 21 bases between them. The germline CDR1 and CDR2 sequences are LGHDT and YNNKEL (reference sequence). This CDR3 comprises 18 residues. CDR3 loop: CASSQVRAVGTQDTEAFF. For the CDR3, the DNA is TGTGCCAGCAGCCAAGTTAGGGCAGTTGGGACTCAGGACACTGAAGCTTTCTTT.

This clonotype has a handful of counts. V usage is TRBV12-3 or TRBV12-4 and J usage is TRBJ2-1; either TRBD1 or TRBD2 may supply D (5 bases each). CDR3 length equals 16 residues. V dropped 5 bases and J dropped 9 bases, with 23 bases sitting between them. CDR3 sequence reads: CASSPGLPRRVSEQFF. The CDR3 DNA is TGTGCCAGCAGTCCGGGGCTGCCCAGACGCGTTAGTGAGCAGTTCTTC.

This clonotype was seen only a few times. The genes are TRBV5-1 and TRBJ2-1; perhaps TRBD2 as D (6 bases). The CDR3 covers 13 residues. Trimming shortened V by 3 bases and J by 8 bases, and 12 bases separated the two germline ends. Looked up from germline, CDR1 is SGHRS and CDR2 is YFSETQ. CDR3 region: CASSSGAGDEQFF. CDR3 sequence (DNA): TGCGCCAGCAGCTCGGGAGCCGGCGATGAGCAGTTCTTC.

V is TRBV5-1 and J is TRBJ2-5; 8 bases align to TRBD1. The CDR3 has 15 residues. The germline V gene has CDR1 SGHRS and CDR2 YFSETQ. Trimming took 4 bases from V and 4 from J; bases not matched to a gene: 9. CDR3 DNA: TGCGCCAGCAGCCTAGACAGGGGATCCCGAGAGACCCAGTACTTC. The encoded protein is CASSLDRGSRETQYF.